Only a few counts were recorded for the clone carrying this T cell receptor beta chain. This sample was taken from a study of blood T cells in healthy people across ages. Alongside a J-beta primer mix, a sample-barcoded 5' primer served in a second PCR lasting about 7 to 11 cycles. TCRdb fed the 5' RACE reads into MiXCR, producing one record per CDR3 protein. This sample has about 1.5 million distinct CDR3 sequences, with roughly 40% found just once. V dropped 0 bases and J dropped 8 bases, with 13 bases sitting between them. CDR3 length: 13 amino acids. Germline V gene sequence: CDR1 DFQATT, CDR2 SNEGSKA (reference sequence).

The source material was blood. The rearrangement uses TRBV20-1 and TRBJ1-2; the D gene is possibly TRBD1 (5 bases). The sequence was obtained from a woman between 18 and 30 years old in good health. The CDR3 sequence is CSARDTEGKGYTF. CDR3 nucleotide sequence: TGCAGTGCTAGAGATACAGAGGGGAAGGGCTACACCTTC.